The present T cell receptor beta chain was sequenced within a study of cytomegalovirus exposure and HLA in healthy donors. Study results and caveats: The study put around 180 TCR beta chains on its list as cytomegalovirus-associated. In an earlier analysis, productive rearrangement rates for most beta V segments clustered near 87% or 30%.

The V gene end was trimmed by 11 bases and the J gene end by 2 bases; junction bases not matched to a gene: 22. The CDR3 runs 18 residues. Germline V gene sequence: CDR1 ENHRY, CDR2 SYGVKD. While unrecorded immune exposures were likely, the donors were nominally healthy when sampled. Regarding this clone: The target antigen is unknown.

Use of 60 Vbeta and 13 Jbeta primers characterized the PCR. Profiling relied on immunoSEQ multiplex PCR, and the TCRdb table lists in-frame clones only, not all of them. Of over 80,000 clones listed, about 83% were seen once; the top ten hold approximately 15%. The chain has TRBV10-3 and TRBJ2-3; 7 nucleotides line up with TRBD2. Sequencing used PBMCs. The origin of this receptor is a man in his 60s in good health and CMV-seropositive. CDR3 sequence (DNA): TGTGCCTACGAAGAAGCCAATTCAGCGGGATTACTCACAGATACGCAGTATTTT. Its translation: CAYEEANSAGLLTDTQYF.